The 3 T cell receptor beta chains below were found in one sample sequenced in a study of blood T cell repertoires in COVID-19. The repertoire was sequenced with immunoSEQ multiplex PCR; TCRdb's copy has only in-frame clones and lacks some. The sample holds roughly 180,000 clones; roughly 85% are singletons and the top ten take 3.5% to 5%. Source material: PBMCs or T cells enriched from blood (not recorded which). The receptors shown here come from a woman aged 50 to 65 who had recovered from COVID-19.

This chain joins TRBV6-5 and TRBJ1-6; D uncertain. V lost 1 base and J lost 7, with 14 bases in between. Germline CDR1 MNHEY, CDR2 SVGAGI. This CDR3 region has 16 residues. The CDR3 bases are TGTGCCAGCAGTTACTTCTCCGGAGTTCGGAATTCACCCCTCCACTTT. Its protein is CASSYFSGVRNSPLHF.

This chain joins TRBV6-1 and TRBJ1-2; a weak D match, TRBD1 (5 bases). Trimming removed 3 bases from V and 5 bases from J, with 16 bases in between. Germline CDR1 reads MNHNS; CDR2 reads SASEGT. The CDR3 has 15 amino acids. This chain's CDR3 is CASSEGGAGTYGYTF. Here the CDR3 DNA reads TGTGCCAGCAGTGAGGGTGGGGCAGGTACTTATGGCTACACCTTC.

The chain combines TRBV27 with TRBJ1-5, with a possible D match to TRBD1 (6 bases). CDR1 and CDR2 (germline): MNHEY, SMNVEV (reference sequence). V lost 8 bases and J lost 9, with 17 bases in between. The CDR3 totals 13 residues. CDR3 loop: CASSQGPLGPQHF. In DNA, the CDR3 is TGTGCCAGCTCACAGGGTCCCCTAGGGCCCCAGCATTTT.